The TCR beta chain under discussion was sequenced for a study of blood T cell repertoires in COVID-19. The length of the CDR3 is 20 residues. Germline V gene sequence: CDR1 MRHNA, CDR2 SNTAGT. Trimming at V came to 5 bases and at J to 1 base, leaving 15 bases not matched to a gene. Profiling relied on immunoSEQ multiplex PCR, and the TCRdb table lists in-frame clones only, not all of them. The data hold 270,000 or so clones, with around 90% observed a single time. Sequencing was done on a sample of PBMCs or T cells enriched from blood (not recorded which). V and J are TRBV6-4 and TRBJ2-3; 13 bases agree with TRBD2. This clonotype originated in a man aged 40-55 years who had been exposed to COVID-19. CDR3 loop: CASSPPTKLAGGPGTDTQYF. The CDR3 nucleotides read TGTGCCAGCAGTCCTCCGACCAAACTAGCGGGAGGGCCGGGCACAGATACGCAGTATTTT.